This TCR beta chain comes out of a study of blood T cell repertoires in COVID-19. Whole-study context: The samples span acute and convalescent COVID-19 from the United States, Italy and Spain. Sources were T cells, B-cell-depleted T cells, or PBMCs; the material itself was cDNA or gDNA.

Data came from immunoSEQ multiplex PCR; TCRdb stores just in-frame clones and leaves some out. The sample has about 250,000 clones; approximately 86% are singletons. CDR1 and CDR2 from the germline V gene are SGHDN and FVKESK. Germline trimming cut 2 bases from V and 7 bases from J; bases unmatched to any gene: 11. The CDR3 is 16 residues long. This clone appeared once. V gene TRBV14 combines with J gene TRBJ1-3; 7 positions match TRBD1. The sequenced sample was peripheral blood. The sequence was collected from a man older than 75 with acute or convalescent COVID-19. Here the CDR3 DNA reads TGTGCCAGCAGCCAACGGTCAAGGGGGCAACGGAACACCATATATTTT. Amino acids: CASSQRSRGQRNTIYF.